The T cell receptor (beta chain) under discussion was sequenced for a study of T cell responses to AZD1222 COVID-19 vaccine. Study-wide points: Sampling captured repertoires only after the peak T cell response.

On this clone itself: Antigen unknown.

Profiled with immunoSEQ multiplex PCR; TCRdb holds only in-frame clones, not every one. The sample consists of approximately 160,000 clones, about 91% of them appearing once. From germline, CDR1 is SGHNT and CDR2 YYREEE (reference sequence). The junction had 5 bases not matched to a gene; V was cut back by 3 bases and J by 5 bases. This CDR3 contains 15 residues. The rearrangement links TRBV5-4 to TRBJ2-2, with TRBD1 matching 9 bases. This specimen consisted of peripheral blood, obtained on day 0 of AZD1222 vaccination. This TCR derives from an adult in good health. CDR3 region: CASSWTGVVTGELFF. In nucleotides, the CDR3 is TGTGCCAGCAGCTGGACAGGGGTGGTTACCGGGGAGCTGTTTTTT. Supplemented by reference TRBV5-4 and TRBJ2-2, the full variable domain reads ETGVTQSPTHLIKTRGQQVTLRCSSQSGHNTVSWYQQALGQGPQFIFQYYREEENGRGNFPPRFSGLQFPNYSSELNVNALELDDSALYLCASSWTGVVTGELFFGEGSRLTVL.